The 21 T cell receptor beta chains reported below all come from one sample, sequenced in a study of cytomegalovirus exposure and HLA in healthy donors. Primers for the PCR totalled 60 Vbeta and 13 Jbeta. Assay used: immunoSEQ multiplex PCR; TCRdb lists only in-frame clones, some missing. The profile shows under 300,000 clones, 65% to 85% of them singletons. The sequencing input was PBMCs. The receptors were sampled from a female donor in good health and CMV-seronegative.

This clone occurred many times. The chain uses TRBV14 and TRBJ2-7, with TRBD2 identical over 7 bases. Trimming cost V 2 bases and J 3 bases; bases outside gene matches: 7. CDR1 SGHDN and CDR2 FVKESK come from the germline V gene. This CDR3 has 15 amino acids. The CDR3 bases are TGTGCCAGCAGCCAACCGGGAGGCAGATTCTACGAGCAGTACTTC. Translating it yields CASSQPGGRFYEQYF. Based on the CDR3 plus reference TRBV14 and TRBJ2-7, the full variable domain is EAGVTQFPSHSVIEKGQTVTLRCDPISGHDNLYWYRRVMGKEIKFLLHFVKESKQDESGMPNNRFLAERTGGTYSTLKVQPAELEDSGVYFCASSQPGGRFYEQYFGPGTRLTVT.

The gene calls are TRBV27 and TRBJ2-7; 10 bases are shared with TRBD1. Germline CDR1 is MNHEY and CDR2 is SMNVEV (reference sequence). Germline trimming cut 2 bases from V and 3 bases from J; bases unmatched to any gene: 4. This CDR3 has 15 residues. The CDR3 DNA reads TGTGCCAGCAGTTTAGCTGGGACAGGGGACTACGAGCAGTACTTC. Its translation is CASSLAGTGDYEQYF.

This clone was counted between two and nine times. The V gene is TRBV28, the J gene TRBJ2-7; 7 bases map to TRBD1. V gave up 8 bases and J gave up 7 bases; unmatched junction bases: 8. Germline CDR1 reads MDHEN; CDR2 reads SYDVKM. The CDR3 covers 12 residues. The DNA for the CDR3 is TGTGCCAGCGGGACAGAGCTAGATGAGCAGTACTTC. Translated: CASGTELDEQYF.

In DNA form, the CDR3 reads TGTGCCAGCAGAGGGACAGGGCTCGAAAAACTGTTTTTT. This gives the protein CASRGTGLEKLFF. This rearrangement joins TRBV6-5 to TRBJ1-4, with 9 positions matching TRBD1. V dropped 6 bases and J dropped 8; count of bases not matched to a gene: 4. Germline CDR1 MNHEY, CDR2 SVGAGI. The CDR3 is 13 amino acids.

V is TRBV6-1 and J is TRBJ1-4, with no clear D. The CDR3 covers 14 residues. Deletions cut 8 bases from V and 0 bases from J, with 10 bases between. Germline-derived CDR1 and CDR2 are MNHNS and SASEGT. CDR3 sequence: CASLWAATNEKLFF. CDR3 nucleotide sequence: TGTGCCAGCCTATGGGCCGCAACTAATGAAAAACTGTTTTTT.

The chain is built from TRBV29-1 and TRBJ2-1; tentative D call: TRBD2 (6 bases). The V and J ends lost 6 bases and 5 bases respectively, with 17 bases between them. Germline-derived CDR1 and CDR2 are SQVTM and ANQGSEA. The CDR3 has 14 amino acids. In DNA form, the CDR3 reads TGCAGCGTCGGCCGGGACTCCCTCCACAATGAGCAGTTCTTC. The encoded protein is CSVGRDSLHNEQFF.

This clone was detected only a few times. This sequence joins TRBV5-6 and TRBJ2-7; TRBD1 might be the D (5 bases). V was shortened by 0 bases and J by 7 bases, with 8 bases between the two germline ends. This CDR3 has 12 residues. Germline CDR1 and CDR2: SGHDT and YYEEEE. The CDR3 DNA sequence: TGTGCCAGCAGCTTGGGTTGGACAGAGCAGTACTTC. It is translated as CASSLGWTEQYF.

The chain has TRBV5-6 and TRBJ2-7; 8 nucleotides match TRBD2. Germline lookup yields CDR1 SGHDT and CDR2 YYEEEE. The CDR3 covers 16 residues. The junction had 9 bases not matched to a gene; V was cut back by 0 bases and J by 4 bases. In DNA, the CDR3 is TGTGCCAGCAGCTTGGGTTGGAGCGGGAGAAGGTACGAGCAGTACTTC. It translates to CASSLGWSGRRYEQYF.

The V gene is TRBV19, the J gene TRBJ2-3; 7 nucleotides match TRBD2. Germline trimming cut 3 bases from V and 6 bases from J; bases unmatched to any gene: 9. This CDR3 has 15 amino acids. CDR1 and CDR2 (germline): LNHDA, SQIVND (reference sequence). The CDR3 DNA sequence: TGTGCCAGTAGTATTGTGGCGGGAGAAGGGGATACGCAGTATTTT. Protein: CASSIVAGEGDTQYF.

This chain connects TRBV27 to TRBJ1-1; tentative D call: TRBD1 (5 bases). This CDR3 has 14 amino acids. Per germline, CDR1 MNHEY and CDR2 SMNVEV (reference sequence). With 7 bases removed from V and 1 base from J, the gap between germline ends came to 13 bases. CDR3 DNA: TGTGCCAGCACTCCAAACGGGGGGAACACTGAAGCTTTCTTT. Protein: CASTPNGGNTEAFF.

This clone has only one observation. V and J are TRBV30 and TRBJ2-5, with a tentative D call TRBD1 (7 bases). Trimming left V 3 bases short and J 1 base short, with 15 bases between. CDR1 and CDR2 from the germline V gene are GTSNPN and SVGIG (reference sequence). The CDR3 consists of 15 residues. CDR3 loop: CAWSPGAGGQETQYF. The CDR3 bases are TGTGCCTGGAGCCCGGGGGCAGGGGGCCAAGAGACCCAGTACTTC.

The V gene is TRBV7-9, the J gene TRBJ2-7; 9 nucleotides align to TRBD2. This CDR3 comprises 14 residues. Trimming cost V 6 bases and J 5 bases; bases outside gene matches: 8. Germline V gene data show CDR1 as SEHNR and CDR2 as FQNEAQ (reference sequence). The CDR3 protein is CASSPTSGLDEQYF. The CDR3 DNA sequence: TGTGCCAGCAGTCCGACTAGCGGACTCGACGAGCAGTACTTC.

The genes are TRBV2 and TRBJ1-2, with 8 bases fitting TRBD1. The ends lost 11 bases at V and 6 bases at J; junction bases unmatched: 8. The CDR3 spans 12 residues. Germline V gives CDR1 SNHLY, CDR2 FYNNEI. CDR3: CASSRDRNGYTF. CDR3 in DNA: TGTGCCTCTTCCCGGGACAGGAATGGCTACACCTTC.

The rearrangement links TRBV27 to TRBJ2-2, with a possible D match to TRBD2 (5 bases). The ends were cut back, 3 bases at V and 5 bases at J, with 10 bases in the middle. Germline lookup yields CDR1 MNHEY and CDR2 SMNVEV (reference sequence). The CDR3 has 14 residues. CDR3 amino acids: CASSLASLTGELFF. The DNA for the CDR3 is TGTGCCAGCAGTTTGGCTAGCTTAACCGGGGAGCTGTTTTTT.

This clone was observed a few times. J is TRBJ2-1 and V is TRBV6-1; TRBD2 matches at 12 bases. The junction had 10 bases not matched to a gene; V was cut back by 7 bases and J by 9 bases. The V gene's germline CDR1 is MNHNS and CDR2 SASEGT. The CDR3 is 15 residues long. Here the CDR3 DNA reads TGTGCCAGCACCGTCCTAGCGGGAGGGCCGAGTGAGCAGTTCTTC. Translated, it gives CASTVLAGGPSEQFF.

The chain employs TRBV28 and TRBJ2-2, with TRBD2 identical over 11 bases. Germline V gene lookup returns CDR1 MDHEN and CDR2 SYDVKM. This CDR3 is built from 16 residues. V gave up 2 bases and J gave up 1 base; unmatched junction bases: 0. The CDR3 nucleotides read TGTGCCAGCAGTTTACTAGCGGGAGGGAACACCGGGGAGCTGTTTTTT. Translating gives CASSLLAGGNTGELFF.

The V gene is TRBV9, the J gene TRBJ1-5; D is unclear. CDR3 length: 15 residues. The germline gives CDR1 SGDLS, CDR2 YYNGEE. Trimming removed 0 bases at V and 5 bases at J, with 12 bases between. Here the CDR3 reads CASSVEGGWDQPQHF. As DNA, the CDR3 is TGTGCCAGCAGCGTAGAAGGAGGGTGGGATCAGCCCCAGCATTTT.

This clone came up once. The chain links TRBV28 to TRBJ2-5; 8 bases are shared with TRBD1. V lost 4 bases and J lost 1; bases outside the gene matches: 2. Germline CDR1 and CDR2: MDHEN and SYDVKM. This CDR3 has 14 amino acids. CDR3 coding DNA: TGTGCCAGCAGTTCAGGGGGCCCCCAAGAGACCCAGTACTTC. It encodes CASSSGGPQETQYF.

The V call is TRBV7-9, the J call TRBJ2-1; D is unclear. Trimming cost V 5 bases and J 4 bases, with 18 bases left between them. The CDR3 spans 16 residues. From germline, CDR1 is SEHNR and CDR2 FQNEAQ (reference sequence). CDR3 nucleotide sequence: TGTGCCAGCAGCCCAACACCACGAGCGACTTACAATGAGCAGTTCTTC. This codes for CASSPTPRATYNEQFF.

The V and J genes are TRBV27 and TRBJ1-2, with D tentatively TRBD1 (5 bases). Germline lookup yields CDR1 MNHEY and CDR2 SMNVEV (reference sequence). V was shortened by 5 bases and J by 1 base, with 14 bases between the two germline ends. The CDR3 totals 15 residues. DNA of the CDR3: TGTGCCAGCAGTCTACAGGCCGCGAATAACTATGGCTACACCTTC. Residues: CASSLQAANNYGYTF.

The chain recombines TRBV29-1 with TRBJ2-7; D is unclear. Trimming shortened V by 5 bases and J by 0 bases, and 8 bases separated the two germline ends. The CDR3 is made up of 12 amino acids. The germline gives CDR1 SQVTM, CDR2 ANQGSEA. CDR3 nucleotides: TGCAGCGTTATGACTCACTCCTACGAGCAGTACTTC. It encodes CSVMTHSYEQYF.